This T cell receptor (beta chain) was documented in a study of human T cells and chemical hapten exposure listed by TCRdb under 2021. General notes on the study: For sensitization, 2% DPC in acetone was applied to an approximately 2 cm by approximately 2 cm area of upper inner arm skin. Blood samples were taken from patients before sensitization (week 0) and then at 2, 6 and about 24 weeks after DPC sensitization. The libraries were sequenced as a pool, and the TCR yield per sample differed mostly because of small variations in library volumes within the pool. Peripheral blood TCR repertoire changes were tracked in vivo in alopecia patients during primary and secondary sensitization to the hapten diphenylcyclopropenone (DPC). Patch testing was performed on the upper back with Finn chambers containing 0.01% DPC, and the patch tests were scored after 6 days according to International Contact Dermatitis Research Group standards. Most of the patients in the cohort were female, and the cohort covered alopecia areata with under or over 50% scalp involvement, alopecia totalis and alopecia universalis. Patients additionally received weekly therapeutic DPC doses to the scalp throughout the approximately 24-week study period. Around 29 alopecia patients provided blood for TCR sequencing at one to four time points (pre-sensitization, 2, 6 and 24 weeks). The study at large found these results: DPC sensitization did not change how many TCRs were above 1 in 1000 frequency, and no evidence was found of alterations in global repertoire structure. Significantly more large CDR3 similarity clusters were formed by expanded TCRs than by pre-sensitization or healthy control sets, consistent with antigen-driven responses. Patch test score correlated positively with the number of PT1 expanded TCRs, reaching significance at thresholds 8, 16 and 32 but not at 4. Because every patient had alopecia, a presumed autoimmune disease, the patients' immune response might differ from that of healthy individuals. After repeated subsampling, changes were observed in the strength of the expansion versus patch-test correlation and in the threshold at which the correlation became significant.

Library method: RACE. The instrument given in TCRdb is NextSeq 500. During library preparation, unique molecular identifiers were attached to individual cDNA molecules so that TCRs could be counted quantitatively and reproducibly. For every blood RNA sample, sequencing covered both the TCR alpha and TCR beta chains. Per the original workflow: Samples had a median of roughly 99,000 TCRs, with a range from 23,224 to 690,600. The Decombinator software suite was used to annotate the V, J and CDR3 of the TCR reads. To make PS versus PT1 abundance plots, every sample was subsampled to the same number of TCRs (28,000). TCRs were defined as expanded if absent before sensitization and observed at least eight times at the 2-week time point. TCRdb cleaned the public reads at Q25 with fastp, built clones with MiXCR and kept in-frame beta chains. All rows with the same CDR3 protein become a single entry with the most common DNA and genes. These V and J calls originate from TCRdb's pipeline instead of the authors' own analysis. For this sample there are about 380,000 distinct CDR3 sequences; more than 4.5% appear just once. The ten top clones hold roughly 2.6% of the sample.

The sample holds a few counts of this clonotype. Its recognized antigen is unknown. No much larger clone exists at a distance of one base, and base qualities are not known. The time point label, read with the paper, signifies: pre-sensitization, week 0. This specimen's treatment or condition label, per the study, means: therapeutic diphenylcyclopropenone sensitization with weekly scalp DPC. At each patch-test visit, blood was drawn before the patch test was applied. Eligible patients were aged 18 to 70, diagnosed with alopecia, deemed suitable for DPC therapy, and excluded if pregnant. Total RNA was extracted from unfractionated whole blood that had been collected in Tempus Blood RNA tubes. V ends up 6 bases short and J 0 bases short, with an unmatched junction base count of 15. Looking up the germline V gene yields CDR1 MNHNS and CDR2 SASEGT. Taken from cysteine to phenylalanine, the CDR3 has 18 residues. CDR3 DNA only is kept here, 54 bases in frame from base 1.

The rearranged chain carries TRBV6-1 and TRBJ2-3, and 7 bases in between align with TRBD1. The TCR was taken from a woman aged 50 to 65 with alopecia areata. Some clones in this sample may be carry-over from other donors' samples. The sample in question was whole blood, obtained in connection with sensitization to the hapten diphenylcyclopropenone (DPC). For the CDR3, the sequence is CASSPGSRGRLSTDTQYF. The DNA sequence is as follows: TGTGCCAGCAGCCCTGGGTCGAGGGGGCGATTGAGCACAGATACGCAGTATTTT.